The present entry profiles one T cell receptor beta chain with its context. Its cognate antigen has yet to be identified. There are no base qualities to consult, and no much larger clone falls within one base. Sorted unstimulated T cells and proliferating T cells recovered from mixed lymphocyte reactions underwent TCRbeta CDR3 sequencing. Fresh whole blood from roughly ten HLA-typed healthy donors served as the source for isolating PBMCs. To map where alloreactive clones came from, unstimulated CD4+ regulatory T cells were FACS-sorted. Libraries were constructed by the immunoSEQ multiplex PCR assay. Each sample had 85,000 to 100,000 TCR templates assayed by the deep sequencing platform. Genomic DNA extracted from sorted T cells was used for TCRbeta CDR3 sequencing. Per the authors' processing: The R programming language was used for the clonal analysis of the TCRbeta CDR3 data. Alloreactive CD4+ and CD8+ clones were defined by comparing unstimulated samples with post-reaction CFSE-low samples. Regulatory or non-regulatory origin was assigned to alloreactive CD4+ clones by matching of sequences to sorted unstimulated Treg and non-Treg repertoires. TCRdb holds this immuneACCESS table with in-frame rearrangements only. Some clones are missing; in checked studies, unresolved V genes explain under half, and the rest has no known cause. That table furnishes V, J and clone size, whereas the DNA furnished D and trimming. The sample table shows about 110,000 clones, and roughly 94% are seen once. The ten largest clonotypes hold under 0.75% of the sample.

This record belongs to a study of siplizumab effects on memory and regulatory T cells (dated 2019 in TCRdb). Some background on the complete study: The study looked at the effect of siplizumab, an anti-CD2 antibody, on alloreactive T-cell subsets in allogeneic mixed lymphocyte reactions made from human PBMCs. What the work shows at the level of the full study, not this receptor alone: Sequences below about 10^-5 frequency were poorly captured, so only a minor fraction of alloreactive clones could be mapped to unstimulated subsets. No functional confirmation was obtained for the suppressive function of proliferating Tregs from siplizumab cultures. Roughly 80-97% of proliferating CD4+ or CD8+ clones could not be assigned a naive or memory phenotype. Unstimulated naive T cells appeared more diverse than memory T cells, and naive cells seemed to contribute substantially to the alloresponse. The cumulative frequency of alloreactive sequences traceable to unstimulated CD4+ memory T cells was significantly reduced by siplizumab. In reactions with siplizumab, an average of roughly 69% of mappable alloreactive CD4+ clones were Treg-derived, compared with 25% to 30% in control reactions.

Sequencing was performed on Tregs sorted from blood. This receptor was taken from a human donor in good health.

The DNA sequence follows: TGTGCCAGCAGTGAACCAGAGACCCAGTACTTC. This yields the protein CASSEPETQYF. The chain couples TRBV6-1 to TRBJ2-5; there is no confident call for the D gene. Between the V and J ends, shortened by 2 bases and 4 bases respectively, the junction contains 2 bases. CDR1 and CDR2 (MNHNS, SASEGT) derive from the germline V gene. Its CDR3 holds 11 amino acids, cysteine through phenylalanine. Just CDR3 DNA is preserved here, 33 bases in frame from base 1.